Shown below are 16 T cell receptor beta chains from a single sample sequenced in a study of blood T cells in healthy people across ages. A second 7 to 11 cycle PCR used barcoded and J-beta primers. MiXCR, run by TCRdb on the 5' RACE reads, gives a single entry per CDR3 protein. The table lists about 580,000 distinct CDR3 sequences, 45% to 55% of them singletons. Source material: blood. These receptor sequences come from a man older than 75 in good health.

The sample holds a few counts of this clonotype. The genes are TRBV14 and TRBJ1-6; a weak D match, TRBD1 (6 bases). CDR3 length equals 14 residues. Germline V gene data show CDR1 as SGHDN and CDR2 as FVKESK. The germline V and J ends were trimmed by 1 base and 10 bases, with 11 bases remaining between them. The CDR3 DNA follows: TGTGCCAGCAGCCAAGTTCAGGGGCGATCACCCCTCCACTTT. Protein: CASSQVQGRSPLHF.

In its sample, this clonotype was seen a few times. This chain joins TRBV15 and TRBJ2-1; TRBD2 aligns across 9 bases. Looked up from germline, CDR1 is LNHNV and CDR2 is YYDKDF (reference sequence). This CDR3 comprises 12 residues. Germline trimming cut 3 bases from V and 13 bases from J; bases unmatched to any gene: 4. The CDR3 region has the DNA TGTGCCACCAGCAGGGCTAGCGGGAATCAGTTCTTC. Translating gives CATSRASGNQFF.

The chain is built from TRBV4-3 and TRBJ1-2; D ambiguous. CDR3 length: 15 amino acids. Trimming cost V 0 bases and J 6 bases, with 14 bases left between them. CDR1 LGHNA and CDR2 YSLEER come from the germline V gene. CDR3 sequence reads: CASSQDQLGFHGYTF. DNA for the CDR3: TGCGCCAGCAGCCAAGATCAACTGGGGTTTCATGGCTACACCTTC.

The chain uses TRBV20-1 and TRBJ2-5; D gene unclear. V was pared by 3 bases and J by 1 base, with 6 bases between. Germline loops: CDR1 DFQATT, CDR2 SNEGSKA (reference sequence). The CDR3 is 12 residues long. CDR3 nucleotides: TGCAGTGCTAGCCGCGGCCAAGAGACCCAGTACTTC. Protein product: CSASRGQETQYF.

Here the CDR3 reads CSVPAGGILNEQYF. In nucleotides, the CDR3 is TGCAGCGTTCCGGCAGGGGGCATACTTAACGAGCAGTACTTC. This rearrangement joins TRBV29-1 to TRBJ2-7; TRBD1 aligns across 8 bases. Germline lookup yields CDR1 SQVTM and CDR2 ANQGSEA. The CDR3 has 14 amino acids. The J segment lost 5 bases and the V segment lost 5 bases, leaving 11 bases of the junction unmatched.

This clonotype was seen just once. The chain combines TRBV6-2 or TRBV6-3 with TRBJ2-1; 13 bases align to TRBD2. Per the germline V gene, CDR1 is MNHEY and CDR2 is SVGEGT. The length of the CDR3 is 15 residues. J was trimmed by 8 bases and V by 6 bases; bases with no gene match: 7. For the CDR3, the DNA is TGTGCCAGCAGGGGACTAGCGGGGACGGGGGATGAGCAGTTCTTC. Its translation is CASRGLAGTGDEQFF.

The chain recombines TRBV27 with TRBJ2-7; D is possibly TRBD2 (6 bases). The CDR3 extends over 15 amino acids. V was trimmed by 6 bases and J by 0 bases, leaving 15 bases between them. CDR1 is MNHEY, CDR2 SMNVEV, per germline (reference sequence). CDR3 residues: CASSRTSGLSYEQYF. DNA of the CDR3: TGTGCCAGCAGCCGTACCAGCGGGCTCTCCTACGAGCAGTACTTC.

The chain uses TRBV4-2 and TRBJ2-3, with 8 bases matching TRBD2. With V trimmed by 1 base and J by 3 bases, 9 bases remained unmatched. Germline-derived CDR1 and CDR2 are LGHNA and YNFKEQ. The CDR3 runs 17 residues. CDR3 amino acids: CASSQVGGGARTDTQYF. The DNA of the CDR3 is TGTGCCAGCAGCCAAGTCGGGGGGGGAGCCAGGACAGATACGCAGTATTTT.

There are a few counts of this clonotype. The V call is TRBV20-1, the J call TRBJ2-5; TRBD1 matches 8 bases. Germline V CDR1 and CDR2: DFQATT, SNEGSKA (reference sequence). The CDR3 has 14 residues. J lost 2 bases, V lost 4 bases, and 6 bases had no gene match. CDR3 DNA sequence: TGCAGTGCTACCCGACAGGGGCTTCAAGAGACCCAGTACTTC. It yields the protein CSATRQGLQETQYF.

This clonotype was counted between two and nine times. The chain carries TRBV7-9 and TRBJ2-2, with 11 bases fitting TRBD2. Unmatched junction bases numbered 12, after V lost 2 bases and J lost 7 bases. Germline CDR1 and CDR2: SEHNR and FQNEAQ (reference sequence). The CDR3 has 18 amino acids. The DNA for the CDR3 is TGTGCCAGCAGCTTATGGCAATTAGCGGGAGGGCCGAACGGGGAGCTGTTTTTT. Translating gives CASSLWQLAGGPNGELFF.

This clonotype was recorded at least ten times. The chain combines TRBV6-5 with TRBJ2-7; D remains ambiguous. The length of the CDR3 is 13 residues. Per the germline V gene, CDR1 is MNHEY and CDR2 is SVGAGI. Trimming pared 6 bases from V and 2 bases from J, leaving 11 bases between. The DNA for the CDR3 is TGTGCCAGCAGAACGGACGGTGCCTACGAGCAGTACTTC. It codes for CASRTDGAYEQYF.

This clonotype was counted only a few times. The chain combines TRBV13 with TRBJ1-2; 9 positions match TRBD1. V shed 4 bases, J shed 3 bases, and the junction held 3 bases outside the gene matches. This CDR3 comprises 14 residues. The V gene's germline CDR1 is PRHDT and CDR2 FYEKMQ (reference sequence). The CDR3 here is CASSYRTGDYGYTF. DNA of the CDR3: TGTGCCAGCAGCTACAGGACAGGGGACTATGGCTACACCTTC.

The V call is TRBV6-2 or TRBV6-3, the J call TRBJ1-1; D unclear. Germline CDR1 is MNHEY and CDR2 is SVGEGT. V was trimmed by 2 bases and J by 3 bases, leaving 7 bases between them. The length of the CDR3 is 13 residues. In DNA, the CDR3 is TGTGCCAGCAGTTACGAACCGTACACTGAAGCTTTCTTT. Residues: CASSYEPYTEAFF.

This chain links TRBV27 with TRBJ2-1; D perhaps matches TRBD2 (6 bases). TRBJ2-7 explains the end of the DNA better; the J call may be wrong. The CDR3 sequence is 17 residues long. CDR1 and CDR2 (germline): MNHEY, SMNVEV (reference sequence). In DNA, the CDR3 is TGTGCCAGCAGTTCGTCCGGGGGATTCAGCTCCTACAATGAGCAGTACTTC. This codes for CASSSSGGFSSYNEQYF.

This clonotype was recorded a few times. This rearrangement joins TRBV20-1 to TRBJ1-5; D may be TRBD1 (5 bases). V was shortened by 5 bases and J by 0 bases, with 11 bases between the two germline ends. The germline V gene encodes CDR1 DFQATT and CDR2 SNEGSKA (reference sequence). The CDR3 runs 14 residues. The CDR3 DNA reads as TGCAGTGCTGAGGGGCTATATAGCAATCAGCCCCAGCATTTT. Its protein is CSAEGLYSNQPQHF.

J is TRBJ1-5 and V is TRBV6-1; D unresolved. This CDR3 region has 15 residues. CDR1 is MNHNS, CDR2 SASEGT, per germline. Trimming pared 3 bases from V and 0 bases from J, leaving 9 bases between. The CDR3 loop is CASSDGHHSNQPQHF. CDR3 DNA: TGTGCCAGCAGTGACGGTCACCATAGCAATCAGCCCCAGCATTTT.